What follows are 7 T cell receptor beta chains derived from one specimen sequenced in a study of glioma-infiltrating T cells. TCR alpha and beta CDR3 regions were amplified from RNA using iRepertoire nested multiplex PCR. TCRdb passed the multiplex PCR reads through MiXCR, listing each CDR3 protein once. Found here are under 200,000 distinct CDR3 sequences, around 42% of them singletons; the top ten hold under 6.5%. Sequenced: glioma tissue, nonneoplastic brain tissue, or PBMCs (not recorded which). The source of these receptors is a human donor with low-grade glioma or glioblastoma, undergoing nonglioma brain surgery, or in good health (not recorded which).

The J gene is TRBJ2-5, the V gene TRBV12-3 or TRBV12-4, with TRBD1 matching 7 bases. This CDR3 contains 15 residues. Germline trimming cut 3 bases from V and 3 bases from J; bases unmatched to any gene: 7. CDR3 in amino acids: CASSFRAGGKETQYF. The CDR3 DNA follows: TGTGCCAGCAGTTTCCGGGCAGGGGGTAAAGAGACCCAGTACTTC.

A note on this clonotype: Just one base apart from a much larger clone, this may be a read error. This chain uses TRBV27 with TRBJ2-7, with 12 bases aligning to TRBD1. This CDR3 has 13 residues. The V gene's germline CDR1 is MNHEY and CDR2 SMNVEV (reference sequence). DNA for the CDR3: TGTGCCAGCAGAACCGGGACAGGGGGCGAGGAGTACTTC. This sequence encodes CASRTGTGGEEYF.

This clonotype was seen at least ten times. The gene calls are TRBV29-1 and TRBJ2-5, with no clear D. CDR3 size: 11 residues. CDR1 SQVTM and CDR2 ANQGSEA come from the germline V gene. With 0 bases removed from V and 5 bases from J, the gap between germline ends came to 4 bases. In DNA, the CDR3 is TGCAGCGTTGAAGAATGGGAGACCCAGTACTTC. It codes for CSVEEWETQYF.

This clonotype has only a few counts. With a much larger clone just one base away, this may be a read error. The chain couples TRBV7-9 to TRBJ2-1, with 8 bases identical to TRBD1. Germline V gene data show CDR1 as SEHNR and CDR2 as FQNEAQ (reference sequence). CDR3 length: 12 residues. Losses at the gene ends were 4 bases for V and 16 bases for J; bases not matched to a gene: 9. The CDR3: CASSSTWTGIFF. For the CDR3, the DNA is TGTGCCAGCAGCTCTACCTGGACAGGGATATTCTTC.

As for this clonotype: A much larger clone differs by one base, so this may be a read error. The chain uses TRBV7-2 and TRBJ1-5; TRBD1 is a possible D gene (5 bases). Germline V gives CDR1 SGHTA, CDR2 FQGNSA. The CDR3 spans 14 residues. CDR3 in DNA: TGTGCCAGCATCTTAGGCAGGGGCAATCAGCCCCAGCATTTT. The encoded protein is CASILGRGNQPQHF.

At least ten counts were recorded for this clonotype. This sequence joins TRBV15 and TRBJ2-5, with TRBD2 matching over 7 bases. Trimming at V came to 3 bases and at J to 4 bases, leaving 8 bases not matched to a gene. This CDR3 is 15 amino acids long. Germline V gives CDR1 LNHNV, CDR2 YYDKDF (reference sequence). CDR3 sequence: CATSREVAGTETQYF. The CDR3 DNA sequence: TGTGCCACCAGCAGGGAAGTAGCGGGTACAGAGACCCAGTACTTC. The full variable domain, completed using reference TRBV15 and TRBJ2-5, is DAMVIQNPRYQVTQFGKPVTLSCSQTLNHNVMYWYQQKSSQAPKLLFHYYDKDFNNEADTPDNFQSRRPNTSFCFLDIRSPGLGDTAMYLCATSREVAGTETQYFGPGTRLLVL.

This clonotype appeared a single time. This may arise from a read error, as a much more abundant clone is one base away. The chain uses TRBV10-2 and TRBJ1-5; D is undetermined. CDR1 and CDR2 (germline): WSHSY, SAAADI. The CDR3 runs 9 residues. The CDR3 DNA is TGTGCCCCGCTGACATGGGAACATTTT. This sequence encodes CAPLTWEHF.